This TCR beta chain was captured by sequencing in a study of shared clonotypes between healthy human individuals (dated by TCRdb to 2020 to 2021). General notes on the study: Three men and a couple of women, aged 18 to 49 years, made up the cohort. Per donor, three plates each were used for CD4 naive and CD4 memory, two for CD8 naive, and one for CD8 memory. To estimate repertoire size and how much clonotype sharing occurs between individuals, the study deeply sequenced the blood TCR repertoires of several healthy adults. To increase sequencing depth and limit assay-specific biases, TCR repertoire library preparation and sequencing were carried out by different laboratories using diverse techniques. Each donor's leukapheresis produced roughly between roughly 0.85 and 10 billion PBMCs.

The germline V gene gives CDR1 as SGHNT and CDR2 as YENEEA. Inclusive of the bounding cysteine and phenylalanine, the CDR3 is 13 residues long. Only the CDR3 region is kept as DNA, spanning 39 bases read in frame from base 1. V was cut back by 1 base and J by 12 bases, leaving a gap of 13 bases between them. Turning to this clone: The antigen it binds to is not known. Base qualities are not at hand, and no much larger clone is one base apart.

TCR CDR3 regions were amplified from genomic DNA by multiplex PCR using the deep immunoSEQ assay. Extracted genomic DNA from each cell subset was distributed evenly across all wells of several immunoSEQ 96-well plates, and each plate was treated as a replicate. Each replicate PCR for sorted subsets received approximately 220 ng genomic DNA, equal to about 30,000 T cell genomes. The purified libraries were quantified using a Qubit 3.0 fluorometer, sized with a Bioanalyzer 2100, and then quantified again using the KAPA Library Quantification kit. Every immunoSEQ 96-well plate was sequenced on a dedicated single-read 150-cycle Illumina NextSeq 550 flow cell. In the source study's methods: Because only junctional sequences without quality scores were contained in the immunoSEQ output, filtering matching that applied to full-length reads could not be performed. To assign V/J genes and CDR3, sequences were annotated against IMGT germline references using PyIR, a Python wrapper for IgBLAST v1.9. Reads with weak V/J assignments (E-value above 1e-6), missing CDR3, stop codons, out-of-frame junctions, or ambiguous translated residues were removed. A V3J clonotype was defined by an identical inferred V gene, J gene, and CDR3 amino acid sequence. To compute the percentage overlap between repertoires, the number of shared unique clonotypes was divided by the size of the smaller repertoire. Richness of each repertoire was evaluated using RTK rarefaction, the Chao1 estimator, and Recon v2.1 estimates of unobserved clonotypes. For all TCRbeta clonotypes obtained by the gDNA method from a few donors, generation probabilities were computed with OLGA. In its TCRdb copy, this immuneACCESS table keeps in-frame sequences only and misses some clones. Where compared with another copy, unresolved V genes explain less than half of these, and the others have no known cause. V and J calls and clone size are as listed in that table; D and trimming were resolved from the DNA. In all, the sample holds around 980,000 clones, and about 80% of those were seen once. Roughly 0.57% of the sample is held by the ten biggest clonotypes.

What the research found in general, with its limitations: Compared with non-shared clonotypes, clonotypes shared by all four sorted-subset donors had higher generation probabilities. Naive subsets generally had larger estimated clonotype richness than memory subsets did. Sampling was restricted to blood, and TCR repertoires in tissues likely differ from the TCR repertoires found in blood. Based on pairwise subsampling, the degree of clonotype sharing among donors was expected to be affected by sequencing depth. Incomplete sequencing was indicated by rarefaction of sorted-subset datasets, despite the large sequencing depth. Because the study included only a small number of donors, the genetic and exposure-history diversity represented was limited. When a few donors were compared, the shared fraction of clonotypes was around 4.6% for naive CD4, more than 3% for naive CD8, about 2.4% for memory CD4, and 0.35% to 0.4% for memory CD8.

The donors were healthy, HIV-negative adults who had no recently reported acute infections or vaccinations. Every donor was a Caucasian adult living in Nashville, Tennessee, USA. CD4+ T cells were enriched by magnetic negative selection, after which naive cells were positively selected on CD45RA and the negative fraction was taken as the memory subset. Blood was obtained by leukapheresis, after which PBMCs were separated by Ficoll-Histopaque density gradient centrifugation and cryopreserved in liquid nitrogen vapor phase. Purity and quantity of every magnetically sorted T cell population were checked by analytical flow cytometry. From each sorted fraction, genomic DNA was isolated and quantified by UV absorbance on a Nanodrop 2000c.

Sequencing input: memory CD4+ T cells from PBMCs. The cell subset or site label, read with the paper, signifies: CD45RA-negative fraction. This receptor chain uses TRBV11-3 and TRBJ2-1; the D segment might be TRBD1 or TRBD2, since each matches 5 bases. The clonotype comes from a young man in good health. Some clones in this sample may be carry-over from other donors' samples. The DNA sequence follows: TGTGCCAGCAGCTTAGTTCCGGGGCTGGGGCAGTTCTTC. Translated, it reads CASSLVPGLGQFF.